Shown below are 27 T cell receptor beta chains from a single sample sequenced in a study of blood T cell repertoires in COVID-19. TCRdb's table, derived via immunoSEQ multiplex PCR, lists solely in-frame clones and lacks some. Of around 94,000 clones in the sample, about 82% were seen once. The sequencing sample was made of peripheral blood. The receptors were gathered from a man aged 50 to 59 with acute or convalescent COVID-19.

This sequence joins TRBV5-4 and TRBJ1-6, with a tentative D call TRBD1 (5 bases). Germline CDR1 reads SGHNT; CDR2 reads YYREEE (reference sequence). The ends were cut back, 5 bases at V and 7 bases at J, with 16 bases in the middle. The CDR3 has 15 residues. CDR3 amino acids: CASRRSGFGNSPLHF. The CDR3 region has the DNA TGTGCCAGCAGACGCTCAGGGTTTGGAAATTCACCCCTCCACTTT.

This clone occurred a few times. The chain uses TRBV5-4 and TRBJ1-2; possible D gene TRBD1, 5 bases. This CDR3 is built from 13 residues. With 6 bases removed from V and 8 bases from J, the gap between germline ends came to 17 bases. Germline CDR1 reads SGHNT; CDR2 reads YYREEE (reference sequence). In DNA, the CDR3 is TGTGCCAGCAACTCCCCCGGGGGAATGGGCTACACCTTC. Translated: CASNSPGGMGYTF.

The rearrangement links TRBV3-1 (or the pseudogene TRBV3-2) to TRBJ2-2; 7 bases map to TRBD1. This CDR3 contains 16 residues. Germline V gene sequence: CDR1 LGHDT, CDR2 YNNKEL (reference sequence). Losses at the gene ends were 4 bases for V and 0 bases for J; bases not matched to a gene: 5. The CDR3 loop reads CASSPGTAANTGELFF. The CDR3 region has the DNA TGTGCCAGCAGCCCAGGGACAGCCGCGAACACCGGGGAGCTGTTTTTT.

At least ten counts were recorded for this clone. This chain links TRBV7-9 with TRBJ2-7, with TRBD1 identical over 7 bases. This CDR3 region has 15 residues. V shed 5 bases, J shed 5 bases, and the junction held 12 bases outside the gene matches. Germline V gene sequence: CDR1 SEHNR, CDR2 FQNEAQ (reference sequence). The CDR3 region has the DNA TGTGCCAGCAGCCCCGGACAGGCACCATCCCACGAGCAGTACTTC. Amino acid sequence: CASSPGQAPSHEQYF.

A single count supports this clone. J is TRBJ2-3 and V is TRBV7-2; D possibly corresponds to TRBD1 (6 bases). V gave up 1 base and J gave up 4 bases, with 15 bases separating them. The CDR3 has 16 amino acids. Germline V gene data show CDR1 as SGHTA and CDR2 as FQGNSA. CDR3 protein: CASSLGPRQVSDTQYF. In DNA, the CDR3 is TGTGCCAGCAGCTTAGGCCCCCGACAGGTTTCAGATACGCAGTATTTT.

This chain links TRBV5-1 with TRBJ1-1; maybe TRBD1 (6 bases). The germline CDR1 and CDR2 sequences are SGHRS and YFSETQ. The CDR3 totals 17 residues. V lost 4 bases to trimming and J lost 1 base, with 20 bases between them. CDR3 in DNA: TGCGCCAGCAGCGAATTTACAGGGCCGGTTAGGAACACTGAAGCTTTCTTT. Its translation: CASSEFTGPVRNTEAFF.

The chain is built from TRBV6-2 or TRBV6-3 and TRBJ2-5, with TRBD2 as a possible D gene (6 bases). V was pared by 6 bases and J by 5 bases, with 16 bases between. Germline V gene lookup returns CDR1 MNHEY and CDR2 SVGEGT. CDR3 length equals 14 residues. CDR3 sequence reads: CASSNPAGWETQYF. The CDR3 DNA reads as TGTGCCAGCAGCAACCCGGCGGGGTGGGAGACCCAGTACTTC.

The chain carries TRBV28 and TRBJ2-3, with a tentative D call TRBD2 (5 bases). Trimming removed 4 bases at V and 2 bases at J, with 13 bases between. Per germline, CDR1 MDHEN and CDR2 SYDVKM. CDR3 size: 15 residues. CDR3 amino acids: CASSWLGDPTDTQYF. The CDR3 DNA follows: TGTGCCAGCAGTTGGTTGGGAGACCCCACAGATACGCAGTATTTT.

The V gene is TRBV19, the J gene TRBJ2-6, with a weak D call TRBD1 (5 bases). CDR1 is LNHDA, CDR2 SQIVND, per germline (reference sequence). Deletions cut 2 bases from V and 3 bases from J, with 11 bases between. This CDR3 has 16 residues. The CDR3: CASSIQGGIGANVLTF. Here the CDR3 DNA reads TGTGCCAGTAGTATACAGGGTGGCATTGGGGCCAACGTCCTGACTTTC.

The chain links TRBV5-1 to TRBJ2-7, with 11 positions matching TRBD1. Germline CDR1 and CDR2: SGHRS and YFSETQ. The CDR3 consists of 15 residues. V lost 5 bases to trimming and J lost 3 bases; unmatched junction nucleotides: 7. CDR3 in DNA: TGCGCCAGCAGTCCCACCGGGACAGGGGGCTACGAGCAGTACTTC. It specifies CASSPTGTGGYEQYF.

The chain recombines TRBV9 with TRBJ1-5; D is possibly TRBD1 (5 bases). The V end was cut by 3 bases, the J end by 7 bases, with 14 bases between. This CDR3 is 14 amino acids long. Germline CDR1 is SGDLS and CDR2 is YYNGEE. The chain's CDR3 is CASSASREDQPQHF. The CDR3 DNA sequence: TGTGCCAGCAGCGCGAGCAGGGAGGACCAGCCCCAGCATTTT.

The chain recombines TRBV7-2 with TRBJ1-6; no firm D call. Germline V CDR1 and CDR2: SGHTA, FQGNSA. The CDR3 totals 16 residues. Trimming pared 1 base from V and 0 bases from J, leaving 7 bases between. This chain's CDR3 is CASSLDYSSYNSPLHF. For the CDR3, the DNA is TGTGCCAGCAGCTTAGACTATAGCTCCTATAATTCACCCCTCCACTTT.

The CDR3, as DNA: TGTGCCAGCAGTGACCCGAGCTCCTACAATGAGCAGTTCTTC. Amino acids: CASSDPSSYNEQFF. This rearrangement joins TRBV2 to TRBJ2-1, with D unclear. The CDR3 is 14 amino acids. Germline V gene data show CDR1 as SNHLY and CDR2 as FYNNEI. V was shortened by 3 bases and J by 0 bases, with 6 bases between the two germline ends. The entire variable domain, with the rest obtained from reference TRBV2 and TRBJ2-1, is as follows: EPEVTQTPSHQVTQMGQEVILRCVPISNHLYFYWYRQILGQKVEFLVSFYNNEISEKSEIFDDQFSVERPDGSNFTLKIRSTKLEDSAMYFCASSDPSSYNEQFFGPGTRLTVL.

At least ten counts were recorded for this clone. J is TRBJ2-7 and V is TRBV7-2; 10 bases match TRBD1. CDR1 is SGHTA, CDR2 FQGNSA, per germline. After removal of 1 base from V and 4 bases from J, the junction contained 4 bases not matched to a gene. The CDR3 has 15 residues. In DNA, the CDR3 is TGTGCCAGCAGCTTAGAGGGACAGGGGTTGTACGAGCAGTACTTC. Residues: CASSLEGQGLYEQYF.

The chain joins TRBV7-9 to TRBJ2-7, with a tentative D call TRBD2 (6 bases). The CDR3 loop spans 14 amino acids. Between the trimmed V and J ends, which lost 5 bases and 4 bases, there was a span of 15 bases. Germline lookup yields CDR1 SEHNR and CDR2 FQNEAQ (reference sequence). The CDR3 here is CASSASPGEYEQYF. The CDR3 DNA follows: TGTGCCAGCAGCGCCTCCCCGGGGGAGTACGAGCAGTACTTC.

In DNA, the CDR3 is TGTGCCAGCAGCTTGGCGACAGGGGGGGAATACACCGGGGAGCTGTTTTTT. It encodes CASSLATGGEYTGELFF. V usage is TRBV5-6 and J usage is TRBJ2-2; 9 bases fit TRBD1. J was trimmed by 3 bases and V by 0 bases; bases with no gene match: 6. The CDR3 spans 17 residues. Germline-derived CDR1 and CDR2 are SGHDT and YYEEEE. The whole variable domain, filled in from reference TRBV5-6 and TRBJ2-2, reads DAGVTQSPTHLIKTRGQQVTLRCSPKSGHDTVSWYQQALGQGPQFIFQYYEEEERQRGNFPDRFSGHQFPNYSSELNVNALLLGDSALYLCASSLATGGEYTGELFFGEGSRLTVL.

The chain carries TRBV29-1 and TRBJ1-1, with D maybe TRBD1 (5 bases). The CDR3 has 12 amino acids. Between the trimmed V and J ends, which lost 6 bases and 7 bases, there was a span of 15 bases. Per germline, CDR1 SQVTM and CDR2 ANQGSEA. This CDR3 is CSVPQGVGEAFF. DNA for the CDR3: TGCAGCGTCCCCCAGGGTGTCGGTGAAGCTTTCTTT. The full variable domain, completed using reference TRBV29-1 and TRBJ1-1, is SAVISQKPSRDICQRGTSLTIQCQVDSQVTMMFWYRQQPGQSLTLIATANQGSEATYESGFVIDKFPISRPNLTFSTLTVSNMSPEDSSIYLCSVPQGVGEAFFGQGTRLTVV.

This chain uses TRBV27 with TRBJ2-6; D unresolved. There are 14 residues in the CDR3. Germline CDR1 is MNHEY and CDR2 is SMNVEV (reference sequence). The V end was cut by 7 bases, the J end by 0 bases, with 7 bases between. The CDR3 spells CASTISSGANVLTF. Here the CDR3 DNA reads TGTGCCAGCACGATTAGCTCTGGGGCCAACGTCCTGACTTTC.

The rearrangement uses TRBV27 and TRBJ2-1, with 8 bases that match TRBD1. V shed 6 bases, J shed 3 bases, and the junction held 4 bases outside the gene matches. Germline CDR1 reads MNHEY; CDR2 reads SMNVEV (reference sequence). This CDR3 region has 14 residues. The CDR3 nucleotides read TGTGCCAGCAGGCCAGGACAGGGCTACAATGAGCAGTTCTTC. Its protein is CASRPGQGYNEQFF.

The chain employs TRBV7-8 and TRBJ2-7, with 8 positions matching TRBD2. The germline gives CDR1 SGHVS, CDR2 FQNEAQ. CDR3 length: 15 amino acids. V gave up 2 bases and J gave up 4 bases; unmatched junction bases: 7. The CDR3 protein is CASSLYQRGLYEQYF. In nucleotides, the CDR3 is TGTGCCAGCAGCTTATATCAGCGGGGGTTATACGAGCAGTACTTC.

The chain is built from TRBV6-5 and TRBJ2-7; 7 bases are shared with TRBD1. There are 14 residues in the CDR3. V shed 6 bases, J shed 4 bases, and the junction held 9 bases outside the gene matches. In germline, CDR1 is MNHEY, CDR2 SVGAGI. The CDR3 here is CASSLDRAEYEQYF. CDR3 DNA: TGTGCCAGCAGCCTAGACAGGGCGGAATACGAGCAGTACTTC.

The chain carries TRBV5-1 and TRBJ2-4; 7 bases are shared with TRBD2. Germline trimming cut 2 bases from V and 8 bases from J; bases unmatched to any gene: 7. Germline V CDR1 and CDR2: SGHRS, YFSETQ. CDR3 length: 14 residues. The CDR3 region has the DNA TGCGCCAGCAGCTTCGCGGGGGAGGAGGACATTCAGTACTTC. Its protein is CASSFAGEEDIQYF.

V and J are TRBV9 and TRBJ2-2; 9 nucleotides agree with TRBD2. The ends lost 6 bases at V and 7 bases at J; junction bases unmatched: 7. This CDR3 is 14 amino acids long. Per germline, CDR1 SGDLS and CDR2 YYNGEE. The CDR3 DNA sequence: TGTGCCAGCACCGAGGGACTAGCCGACGGGGAGCTGTTTTTT. Translation gives CASTEGLADGELFF.

The CDR3 region is CASSLTSQTQYF. In DNA form, the CDR3 reads TGTGCCAGCAGCTTGACTAGCCAGACCCAGTACTTC. The chain combines TRBV7-2 with TRBJ2-5; 7 bases fit TRBD2. The CDR3 totals 12 residues. J gave up 6 bases and V 3 bases, and 1 base lay outside the gene matches. The germline gives CDR1 SGHTA, CDR2 FQGNSA.

In DNA form, the CDR3 reads TGTGCCAGCAGGGGGGGGGACAGGGGATATGGCTACACCTTC. This encodes CASRGGDRGYGYTF. The chain uses TRBV2 and TRBJ1-2; 10 bases line up with TRBD1. Germline CDR1 is SNHLY and CDR2 is FYNNEI. CDR3 length: 14 residues. The junction had 6 bases not matched to a gene; V was cut back by 6 bases and J by 5 bases.

The gene calls are TRBV5-4 and TRBJ1-1, with D possibly TRBD1 on 5 matching bases. The CDR3 spans 14 residues. The ends were cut back, 3 bases at V and 5 bases at J, with 14 bases in the middle. Germline V gene sequence: CDR1 SGHNT, CDR2 YYREEE (reference sequence). CDR3 sequence (DNA): TGTGCCAGCAGCTCAAAGGGGCCTGGGACTGAAGCTTTCTTT. Its translation: CASSSKGPGTEAFF.

The CDR3 region is CASSQGSRGEKLFF. The CDR3 DNA reads TGTGCCAGCAGCCAGGGCAGTAGGGGGGAAAAACTGTTTTTT. The chain joins TRBV7-9 to TRBJ1-4; perhaps TRBD1 as D (6 bases). Trimming cost V 5 bases and J 8 bases, with 15 bases left between them. Germline loops: CDR1 SEHNR, CDR2 FQNEAQ (reference sequence). The CDR3 covers 14 residues.